The next 13 T cell receptor beta chains were all read from a single sample in a study of memory CD4+ T cells and cytomegalovirus serostatus. The sort gate was single viable CD3+CD4+CD8-CD45RO+ cells for memory CD4+ T cells. TCRdb keeps only in-frame clones here, not all; method: immunoSEQ multiplex PCR. The data hold 40,000 to 55,000 clones, with 82% observed a single time. The sample was memory CD4+ T cells from blood. The origin of the receptors is an adult in good health and CMV-seronegative.

The V and J genes are TRBV5-1 and TRBJ2-1; perhaps TRBD2 as D (5 bases). With 0 bases removed from V and 4 bases from J, the gap between germline ends came to 11 bases. From germline, CDR1 is SGHRS and CDR2 YFSETQ. The CDR3 length is 15 residues. This chain's CDR3 is CASSLGGGEYNEQFF. The CDR3 DNA reads as TGCGCCAGCAGCTTGGGAGGAGGCGAGTACAATGAGCAGTTCTTC.

The V gene is TRBV9, the J gene TRBJ1-1; D call uncertain. Germline loops: CDR1 SGDLS, CDR2 YYNGEE. V lost 4 bases and J lost 1, with 17 bases in between. This CDR3 is built from 16 residues. The CDR3 loop is CASSLGGGNSNTEAFF. The CDR3, as DNA: TGTGCCAGCAGCCTCGGAGGCGGGAATTCGAACACTGAAGCTTTCTTT.

The chain joins TRBV6-1 to TRBJ1-2; the D gene is possibly TRBD1 (5 bases). Germline CDR1 is MNHNS and CDR2 is SASEGT. V was clipped by 4 bases and J by 0 bases, with 9 bases between them. This CDR3 has 14 amino acids. CDR3 region: CASSGDGSNYGYTF. The CDR3 bases are TGTGCCAGCAGTGGGGACGGCTCTAACTATGGCTACACCTTC.

The V gene is TRBV20-1, the J gene TRBJ1-2, with D unresolved. Germline V lookup: CDR1 DFQATT, CDR2 SNEGSKA (reference sequence). The CDR3 runs 11 residues. V dropped 6 bases and J dropped 7 bases, with 12 bases sitting between them. The CDR3 spells CSAFRTAGYTF. In DNA form, the CDR3 reads TGCAGTGCCTTTCGGACTGCTGGCTACACCTTC.

The genes are TRBV7-3 and TRBJ2-2, with D possibly matching TRBD1 (6 bases). V gave up 5 bases and J gave up 1 base, with 11 bases separating them. The CDR3 covers 15 residues. CDR1 and CDR2 (germline): SGHTA, FQGTGA. CDR3 in amino acids: CASSRRGQNTGELFF. CDR3 sequence (DNA): TGTGCCAGCAGCCGTCGGGGACAGAACACCGGGGAGCTGTTTTTT.

The rearrangement links TRBV6-5 to TRBJ1-4; 7 bases map to TRBD1. This CDR3 comprises 15 residues. V lost 7 bases, J lost 3 bases, and 8 bases stayed unmatched. Germline lookup yields CDR1 MNHEY and CDR2 SVGAGI. The CDR3 nucleotides read TGTGCCAGCAAGCAGACAGGGACCGCTAATGAAAAACTGTTTTTT. This gives the protein CASKQTGTANEKLFF.

By its share, this clone is medium-sized. The chain couples TRBV7-2 to TRBJ1-6; D gene uncertain. Germline values: CDR1 SGHTA, CDR2 FQGNSA. V was shortened by 9 bases and J by 5 bases, with 8 bases between the two germline ends. The CDR3 extends over 12 amino acids. CDR3 loop: CASSQNNSPLHF. The CDR3 bases are TGTGCCAGTTCACAGAATAATTCACCCCTCCACTTT.

The chain joins TRBV7-9 to TRBJ1-1, with a possible D match to TRBD1 (5 bases). Germline V gene lookup returns CDR1 SEHNR and CDR2 FQNEAQ (reference sequence). The CDR3 loop spans 18 amino acids. Trimming removed 3 bases from V and 1 base from J, with 21 bases in between. This CDR3 is CASSLGPGFRAGNTEAFF. The CDR3 DNA is TGTGCCAGCAGCTTGGGCCCAGGGTTCAGGGCCGGGAACACTGAAGCTTTCTTT.

The chain employs TRBV7-8 and TRBJ2-1; 9 positions match TRBD2. The CDR3 length is 15 residues. Germline CDR1 SGHVS, CDR2 FQNEAQ. The ends lost 1 base at V and 6 bases at J; junction bases unmatched: 4. In nucleotides, the CDR3 is TGTGCCAGCAGCTTAGGGACTAGCGCTCGCAATGAGCAGTTCTTC. Its protein product is CASSLGTSARNEQFF.

The gene calls are TRBV7-8 and TRBJ2-7, with D tentatively TRBD1 (6 bases). Germline V lookup: CDR1 SGHVS, CDR2 FQNEAQ. The CDR3 consists of 14 residues. The V gene lost 4 bases and the J gene lost 2 bases, with 12 bases spanning the gap. CDR3 in DNA: TGTGCCAGCAGCTACACCCGGGACACCTACGAGCAGTACTTC. Its protein is CASSYTRDTYEQYF.

J is TRBJ2-7 and V is TRBV2; 12 bases fit TRBD2. Trimming removed 10 bases from V and 0 bases from J; junction bases left unmatched: 10. This CDR3 comprises 16 residues. In germline, CDR1 is SNHLY, CDR2 FYNNEI. CDR3 sequence (DNA): TGTGCCAACCGACGCGGGACTAGCGGGCGCTCCTACGAGCAGTACTTC. Translation gives CANRRGTSGRSYEQYF.

This sequence joins TRBV18 and TRBJ1-1, with TRBD1 matching over 11 bases. Losses at the gene ends were 2 bases for V and 4 bases for J; bases not matched to a gene: 6. CDR3 length: 16 amino acids. Per the germline V gene, CDR1 is KGHSH and CDR2 is LQKENI. CDR3 in amino acids: CASSPSAGTGGTEAFF. The CDR3 nucleotides read TGTGCCAGCTCACCATCAGCTGGGACAGGGGGCACTGAAGCTTTCTTT.

The rearrangement links TRBV6-6 to TRBJ1-1; tentatively, D is TRBD1 (6 bases). This CDR3 region has 14 residues. Trimming stripped 4 bases from V and 3 bases from J, with 12 bases between. Germline CDR1 is MNHNY and CDR2 is SVGAGI (reference sequence). CDR3 sequence reads: CASSLQGGDTEAFF. As DNA, the CDR3 is TGTGCCAGCAGTTTACAGGGCGGGGACACTGAAGCTTTCTTT.